This TCR beta chain was obtained from a study of blood T cells in healthy people across ages. Study context: About one barcoded TCR beta cDNA was captured per two T cells. Study outcomes and limitations: Significant beta diversity loss was already apparent by age approximately 38, declining roughly linearly.

Note on this clonotype: Antigen: not known.

CDR1 is MNHEY, CDR2 SVGAGI, per germline. The length of the CDR3 is 15 residues. V lost 2 bases to trimming and J lost 4 bases, with 14 bases between them. Next came a second PCR, run for roughly 6 to 11 cycles, which used a sample-barcoded 5' primer along with a J-beta primer mix. TCRdb itself ran the 5' RACE reads through MiXCR, one entry per CDR3 protein. The sample has some 1.4 million distinct CDR3 sequences, approximately 38% seen once. Sequencing was carried out using blood. This TCR derives from a woman under 30 in good health. V gene TRBV6-5 combines with J gene TRBJ1-2, with D perhaps matching TRBD1 (5 bases). The CDR3 spells CASSYPGVGVYGYTF. CDR3 sequence (DNA): TGTGCCAGCAGTTACCCCGGGGTAGGGGTCTATGGCTACACCTTC.